One sample yielded the 23 T cell receptor beta chains listed below, sequenced in a study of PD-1 blockade in classical Hodgkin lymphoma. The protocol was immunoSEQ multiplex PCR, while the TCRdb copy is restricted to in-frame clones and leaves out a portion. Of nearly 100,000 clones in the sample, 75% to 90% are singletons; the top ten hold more than 10%. Brentuximab vedotin exposure varied, and every patient relapsed after autologous stem cell transplantation. The starting material was peripheral blood mononuclear cells (PBMCs), obtained at baseline. The origin of the receptors is a human donor with classical Hodgkin lymphoma.

This clone has just a few counts. The rearrangement uses TRBV28 and TRBJ2-1, with 9 bases that match TRBD2. The V gene's germline CDR1 is MDHEN and CDR2 SYDVKM. The length of the CDR3 is 14 residues. V shed 8 bases, J shed 7 bases, and the junction held 9 bases outside the gene matches. CDR3 sequence reads: CASVLAGIGNEQFF. CDR3 coding DNA: TGTGCCAGCGTCCTAGCGGGAATAGGTAATGAGCAGTTCTTC. Full variable domain (remainder filled in from reference TRBV28 and TRBJ2-1): DVKVTQSSRYLVKRTGEKVFLECVQDMDHENMFWYRQDPGLGLRLIYFSYDVKMKEKGDIPEGYSVSREKKERFSLILESASTNQTSMYLCASVLAGIGNEQFFGPGTRLTVL.

The chain recombines TRBV19 with TRBJ2-2; 7 bases align to TRBD1. The CDR3 covers 17 residues. CDR1 is LNHDA and CDR2 is SQIVND in the germline V gene (reference sequence). V shed 7 bases and J 5 bases; nucleotides not matched to a gene: 16. In DNA, the CDR3 is TGTGCCAGTAACACCCGGGGACAGCCCTCATATACCGGGGAGCTGTTTTTT. Amino acid sequence: CASNTRGQPSYTGELFF.

The chain links TRBV5-1 to TRBJ2-2; no firm D call. The V and J ends lost 0 bases and 5 bases respectively, with 5 bases between them. CDR1 and CDR2 from the germline V gene are SGHRS and YFSETQ. CDR3 length: 13 amino acids. CDR3 protein: CASSLDVTGELFF. In nucleotides, the CDR3 is TGCGCCAGCAGCTTGGATGTGACCGGGGAGCTGTTTTTT. The variable domain in full, completed from reference TRBV5-1 and TRBJ2-2, reads KAGVTQTPRYLIKTRGQQVTLSCSPISGHRSVSWYQQTPGQGLQFLFEYFSETQRNKGNFPGRFSGRQFSNSRSEMNVSTLELGDSALYLCASSLDVTGELFFGEGSRLTVL.

J is TRBJ2-7 and V is TRBV2; D is tentatively TRBD1 or TRBD2 (5 bases each). V lost 7 bases and J 6 bases, leaving 19 bases between the germline ends. Germline V gene data show CDR1 as SNHLY and CDR2 as FYNNEI. The CDR3 covers 14 residues. CDR3 protein: CASTLLRGRGEQYF. In DNA form, the CDR3 reads TGTGCCAGCACCCTCCTGAGGGGAAGGGGCGAGCAGTACTTC.

The chain uses TRBV5-1 and TRBJ2-1, with 10 positions matching TRBD2. The germline V gene has CDR1 SGHRS and CDR2 YFSETQ. V lost 1 base to trimming and J lost 4 bases; unmatched junction nucleotides: 2. This CDR3 is built from 15 residues. The CDR3 sequence: CASSLSGGDYNEQFF. The CDR3 DNA follows: TGCGCCAGCAGCTTGAGCGGGGGGGATTACAATGAGCAGTTCTTC.

The rearrangement joins TRBV5-1 to TRBJ2-1; D perhaps matches TRBD1 (6 bases). V lost 3 bases and J lost 8, with 21 bases in between. The CDR3 covers 16 residues. Germline V gene lookup returns CDR1 SGHRS and CDR2 YFSETQ. In DNA form, the CDR3 reads TGCGCCAGCAGCTACCGACAGGCCCAAGGATTCGATGAGCAGTTCTTC. As protein: CASSYRQAQGFDEQFF.

V is TRBV2 and J is TRBJ1-6; possibly TRBD1 for D (5 bases). V lost 6 bases to trimming and J lost 10 bases, with 22 bases between them. The CDR3 runs to 16 residues. Germline V lookup: CDR1 SNHLY, CDR2 FYNNEI. CDR3: CASSSTRAAGVSPLHF. The CDR3 DNA reads TGTGCCAGCAGCTCCACCAGGGCAGCTGGAGTCTCACCCCTCCACTTT.

V and J are TRBV7-2 and TRBJ2-2, with 10 bases fitting TRBD2. V dropped 5 bases and J dropped 6; count of bases not matched to a gene: 12. The germline V gene has CDR1 SGHTA and CDR2 FQGNSA. CDR3 length: 17 residues. The CDR3 DNA follows: TGTGCCAGCAGCCCCACCAGGGTGAGCGGGAGGGCCGGGGAGCTGTTTTTT. Amino acids: CASSPTRVSGRAGELFF. The whole variable domain, filled in from reference TRBV7-2 and TRBJ2-2, reads GAGVSQSPSNKVTEKGKDVELRCDPISGHTALYWYRQSLGQGLEFLIYFQGNSAPDKSGLPSDRFSAERTGGSVSTLTIQRTQQEDSAVYLCASSPTRVSGRAGELFFGEGSRLTVL.

The chain uses TRBV28 and TRBJ1-2, with D perhaps TRBD1 (5 bases). The V and J ends lost 3 bases and 0 bases respectively, with 17 bases between them. CDR1 and CDR2 from the germline V gene are MDHEN and SYDVKM. The CDR3 extends over 17 amino acids. CDR3 amino acids: CASSLIGASRTNYGYTF. CDR3 sequence (DNA): TGTGCCAGCAGTTTGATTGGGGCCAGCAGGACTAACTATGGCTACACCTTC.

The chain links TRBV6-1 to TRBJ2-7; D is uncertain. The V end was cut by 0 bases, the J end by 1 base, with 7 bases between. CDR3 length: 14 residues. CDR1 is MNHNS and CDR2 is SASEGT in the germline V gene. DNA of the CDR3: TGTGCCAGCAGTGAAGCGTGGCGGTCCTACGAGCAGTACTTC. The encoded protein is CASSEAWRSYEQYF.

The CDR3 sequence is CASSLNPAGTYNEQFF. The CDR3 DNA reads TGTGCCAGCAGCTTAAATCCAGCGGGGACCTACAATGAGCAGTTCTTC. The genes are TRBV11-1 and TRBJ2-1; 7 bases agree with TRBD2. Per germline, CDR1 SGHAT and CDR2 FQDESV (reference sequence). V lost 2 bases to trimming and J lost 2 bases; unmatched junction nucleotides: 6. This CDR3 is 16 amino acids long.

This sequence joins TRBV19 and TRBJ1-5; D unclear. The length of the CDR3 is 15 residues. Germline V gene sequence: CDR1 LNHDA, CDR2 SQIVND (reference sequence). V was cut by 3 bases and J by 0 bases, with 9 bases left in between. The CDR3 loop is CASSIYGDSNQPQHF. The CDR3, as DNA: TGTGCCAGTAGTATTTACGGAGATAGCAATCAGCCCCAGCATTTT. Variable domain in full (rest from reference TRBV19 and TRBJ1-5): DGGITQSPKYLFRKEGQNVTLSCEQNLNHDAMYWYRQDPGQGLRLIYYSQIVNDFQKGDIAEGYSVSREKKESFPLTVTSAQKNPTAFYLCASSIYGDSNQPQHFGDGTRLSIL.

The chain is built from TRBV5-4 and TRBJ2-2, with 13 bases that match TRBD2. There are 17 residues in the CDR3. V dropped 4 bases and J dropped 5; count of bases not matched to a gene: 8. CDR1 and CDR2 (germline): SGHNT, YYREEE (reference sequence). CDR3 sequence reads: CASSRGLAGVDTGELFF. In nucleotides, the CDR3 is TGTGCCAGCAGCCGTGGACTAGCGGGAGTCGATACCGGGGAGCTGTTTTTT.

This clone came up once. This chain uses TRBV10-3 with TRBJ2-7; D tentatively fits TRBD1 or TRBD2 (5 bases each). Deletions cut 2 bases from V and 4 bases from J, with 15 bases between. The CDR3 has 15 residues. Germline CDR1 is ENHRY and CDR2 is SYGVKD. In DNA, the CDR3 is TGTGCCATCAGTGAGCGACAGACGGGGCAGTACGAGCAGTACTTC. It encodes CAISERQTGQYEQYF.

This clone was counted a single time. The gene calls are TRBV28 and TRBJ1-2, with D perhaps TRBD1 (5 bases). The germline gives CDR1 MDHEN, CDR2 SYDVKM. V was shortened by 5 bases and J by 7 bases, with 23 bases between the two germline ends. This CDR3 contains 16 residues. CDR3 loop: CASSLAPAGIVRGYTF. The CDR3 DNA sequence: TGTGCCAGCAGTCTTGCCCCGGCAGGGATCGTGCGTGGCTACACCTTC.

Written as DNA, the CDR3 is TGTGCCAGCAGCCAAGATTTGCTTGGGGAGCAGTACTTC. Amino acid sequence: CASSQDLLGEQYF. The rearrangement joins TRBV14 to TRBJ2-7; no firm D call. V gave up 0 bases and J gave up 7 bases, with 10 bases separating them. CDR1 and CDR2 (germline): SGHDN, FVKESK. The CDR3 contains 13 residues.

The CDR3 coding sequence is TGCGCCAGCAGCTTGAAGACAGGGGATGGGGCTTTCTTT. Its protein product is CASSLKTGDGAFF. The chain links TRBV5-1 to TRBJ1-1, with 8 positions matching TRBD1. V was pared by 1 base and J by 11 bases, with 7 bases of the junction left unmatched. CDR3 length: 13 residues. The V gene's germline CDR1 is SGHRS and CDR2 YFSETQ.

The rearrangement links TRBV19 to TRBJ2-1, with TRBD2 matching 13 bases. The germline V gene has CDR1 LNHDA and CDR2 SQIVND (reference sequence). The J segment lost 3 bases and the V segment lost 5 bases, leaving 1 base of the junction unmatched. The CDR3 consists of 15 residues. The CDR3 here is CASSRTSGGYNEQFF. The CDR3 DNA is TGTGCCAGTAGTCGGACTAGCGGGGGCTACAATGAGCAGTTCTTC.

Worth noting for this clone: An end of the junction does not agree with germline; a read error may underlie this. In DNA, the CDR3 is TGTGCCAGTACCGAGTTTCCGGGACAGGGGACGCGATCCATCTTC. It specifies CASTEFPGQGTRSIF. The chain carries TRBV19 and TRBJ2-4, with 10 bases identical to TRBD1. The CDR3 is made up of 15 amino acids. Germline loops: CDR1 LNHDA, CDR2 SQIVND (reference sequence).

This chain links TRBV5-4 with TRBJ2-7; TRBD1 agrees at 9 bases. CDR1 is SGHNT and CDR2 is YYREEE in the germline V gene (reference sequence). There are 16 residues in the CDR3. Trimming took 4 bases from V and 2 from J; bases not matched to a gene: 10. The CDR3 spells CASSIVPGQGPYEQYF. The DNA for the CDR3 is TGTGCCAGCAGCATAGTTCCGGGACAGGGTCCCTACGAGCAGTACTTC.

The gene calls are TRBV7-2 and TRBJ2-5, with D perhaps matching TRBD1 (6 bases). The germline CDR1 and CDR2 sequences are SGHTA and FQGNSA. The V gene lost 1 base and the J gene lost 11 bases, with 17 bases spanning the gap. CDR3 length: 14 residues. DNA for the CDR3: TGTGCCAGCAGCTTAGTTCAGGGGCTGGGTGAGCAGTACTTC. Amino acid sequence: CASSLVQGLGEQYF.

The chain joins TRBV9 to TRBJ2-1, with 10 bases lining up with TRBD2. Germline V gene data show CDR1 as SGDLS and CDR2 as YYNGEE. V lost 4 bases and J lost 8; bases outside the gene matches: 15. The CDR3 has 17 amino acids. This CDR3 reads CASSPRLAGPEGYEQFF. CDR3 in DNA: TGTGCCAGCAGCCCCAGACTAGCGGGCCCCGAGGGTTATGAGCAGTTCTTC.

Here the CDR3 DNA reads TGTGCCAGCAGCTTAGCGGGAGTAGGCAATCAGCCCCAGCATTTT. It codes for CASSLAGVGNQPQHF. This chain uses TRBV7-2 with TRBJ1-5; D unclear. Germline CDR1 reads SGHTA; CDR2 reads FQGNSA. There are 15 residues in the CDR3. Deletions cut 0 bases from V and 2 bases from J, with 8 bases between.